This T cell receptor (beta chain) was recovered during a study of blood T cell repertoires in COVID-19. Whole-study context: COVID-19 samples, acute and convalescent, were from the United States, Italy and Spain. Nucleic acid was either cDNA or gDNA, and it came from T cells, B-cell-depleted T cells, or PBMCs.

The CDR3 length is 16 residues. V lost 6 bases and J 0 bases, leaving 15 bases between the germline ends. The germline V gene has CDR1 MDHEN and CDR2 SYDVKM. Methods used by the authors: How many nucleated cells were present was estimated from reference gene primer amplification. The assay was immunoSEQ multiplex PCR, and TCRdb's table has in-frame clones only and misses some. V and J calls and clone size are given by that table; D and trimming were obtained from the DNA. Of 120,000 to 150,000 clones in the sample, about 86% were seen once. The gene calls are TRBV28 and TRBJ1-3, with D unclear. The sequence came from a woman aged 40 to 55 with acute or convalescent COVID-19. Sequenced: peripheral blood. The DNA for the CDR3 is TGTGCCAGCAGCGTTAATGGGCAGTACTCTGGAAACACCATATATTTT. Protein product: CASSVNGQYSGNTIYF.